This TCR beta chain was identified in a study of control samples from healthy donors and cancer patients. The assay was immunoSEQ multiplex PCR, and TCRdb's table has in-frame clones only and misses some. The sample records around 19,000 clones, roughly 80% being singletons. Germline V CDR1 and CDR2: SNHLY, FYNNEI. V lost 7 bases and J lost 2, with 12 bases in between. CDR3 length: 14 amino acids. This clonotype was obtained from a man older than 75 with head and neck cancer. Sequencing was performed on PBMCs. The J gene is TRBJ2-1, the V gene TRBV2, with a weak D call TRBD2 (6 bases). The CDR3 spells CASTHGGPYNEQFF. CDR3 DNA sequence: TGTGCCAGCACCCACGGGGGACCCTACAATGAGCAGTTCTTC.